One T cell receptor (beta chain) is described in this entry. Its matching antigen is unknown. There are 15 residues in the CDR3. The V gene's germline CDR1 is LNHDA and CDR2 SQIVND (reference sequence). V was trimmed by 3 bases and J by 1 base, leaving 9 bases between them. This sample is drawn from a study of T cell responses to AZD1222 COVID-19 vaccine. Study-level results: The span of vaccine-associated CD4 TCRs extended across spike, with dominance at 160-218 and 743-854.

Sequencing used immunoSEQ multiplex PCR; TCRdb keeps in-frame clones, though not all of them. Found here are under 150,000 clones, about 88% of them singletons; the top ten hold 2.4%. The starting material was peripheral blood, obtained on day 0 of AZD1222 vaccination. This sequence originates from an adult in good health. The gene calls are TRBV19 and TRBJ2-2; D is perhaps TRBD1 (6 bases). The DNA for the CDR3 is TGTGCCAGTAGTATGGGGACACTGAACACCGGGGAGCTGTTTTTT. Protein sequence: CASSMGTLNTGELFF.